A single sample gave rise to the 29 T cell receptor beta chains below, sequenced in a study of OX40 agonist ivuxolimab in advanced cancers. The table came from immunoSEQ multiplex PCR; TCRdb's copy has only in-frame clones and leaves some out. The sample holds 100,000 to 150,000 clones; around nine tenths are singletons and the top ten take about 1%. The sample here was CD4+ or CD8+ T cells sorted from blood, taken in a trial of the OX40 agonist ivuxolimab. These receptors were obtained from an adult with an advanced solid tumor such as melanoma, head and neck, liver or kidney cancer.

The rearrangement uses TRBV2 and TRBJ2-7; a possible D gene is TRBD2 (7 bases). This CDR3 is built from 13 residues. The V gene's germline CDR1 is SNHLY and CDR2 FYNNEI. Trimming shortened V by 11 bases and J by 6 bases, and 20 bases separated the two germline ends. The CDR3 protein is CAGRQEGGGEQYF. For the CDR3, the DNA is TGTGCCGGACGCCAGGAGGGGGGGGGCGAGCAGTACTTC.

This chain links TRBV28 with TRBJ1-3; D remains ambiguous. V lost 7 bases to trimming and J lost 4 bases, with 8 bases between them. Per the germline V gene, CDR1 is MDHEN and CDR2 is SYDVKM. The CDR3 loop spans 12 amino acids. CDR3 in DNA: TGTGCCAGCAAAAGCTCCGGAAACACCATATATTTT. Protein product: CASKSSGNTIYF.

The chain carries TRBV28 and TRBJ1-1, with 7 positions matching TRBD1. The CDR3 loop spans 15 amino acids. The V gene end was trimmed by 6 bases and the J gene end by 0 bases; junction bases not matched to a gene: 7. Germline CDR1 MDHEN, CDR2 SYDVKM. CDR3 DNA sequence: TGTGCCAGCAGCGGGGGGGACAGTTTGAACACTGAAGCTTTCTTT. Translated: CASSGGDSLNTEAFF.

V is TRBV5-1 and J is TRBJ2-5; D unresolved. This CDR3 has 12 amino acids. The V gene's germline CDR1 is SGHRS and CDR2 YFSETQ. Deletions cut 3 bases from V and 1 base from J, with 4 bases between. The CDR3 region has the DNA TGCGCCAGCAGCTCGAGCCAAGAGACCCAGTACTTC. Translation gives CASSSSQETQYF.

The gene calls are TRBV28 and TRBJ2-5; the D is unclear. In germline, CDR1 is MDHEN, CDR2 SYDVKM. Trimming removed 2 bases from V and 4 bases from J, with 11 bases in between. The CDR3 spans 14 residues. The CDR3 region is CASSLPSPPETQYF. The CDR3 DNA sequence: TGTGCCAGCAGTTTACCCTCTCCCCCAGAGACCCAGTACTTC.

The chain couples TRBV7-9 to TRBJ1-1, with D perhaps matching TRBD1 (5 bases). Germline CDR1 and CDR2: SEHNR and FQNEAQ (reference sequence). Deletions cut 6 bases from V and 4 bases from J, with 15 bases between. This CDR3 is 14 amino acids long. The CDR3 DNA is TGTGCCAGCAGTCCTAGCTGGGGCCTCACTGAAGCTTTCTTT. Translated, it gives CASSPSWGLTEAFF. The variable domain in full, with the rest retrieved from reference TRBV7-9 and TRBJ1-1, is DTGVSQNPRHKITKRGQNVTFRCDPISEHNRLYWYRQTLGQGPEFLTYFQNEAQLEKSRLLSDRFSAERPKGSFSTLEIQRTEQGDSAMYLCASSPSWGLTEAFFGQGTRLTVV.

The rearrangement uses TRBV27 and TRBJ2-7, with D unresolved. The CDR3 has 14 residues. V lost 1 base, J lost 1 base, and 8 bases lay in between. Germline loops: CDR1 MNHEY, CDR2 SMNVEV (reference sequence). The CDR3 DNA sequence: TGTGCCAGCAGTTTATACCCGGAATCCTACGAGCAGTACTTC. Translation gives CASSLYPESYEQYF.

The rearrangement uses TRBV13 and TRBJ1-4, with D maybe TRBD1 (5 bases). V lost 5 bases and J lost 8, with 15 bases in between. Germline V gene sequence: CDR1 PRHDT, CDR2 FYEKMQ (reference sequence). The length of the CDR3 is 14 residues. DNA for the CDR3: TGTGCCAGCAGCGCCCTCGGGGGAAGGGAAAAACTGTTTTTT. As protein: CASSALGGREKLFF.

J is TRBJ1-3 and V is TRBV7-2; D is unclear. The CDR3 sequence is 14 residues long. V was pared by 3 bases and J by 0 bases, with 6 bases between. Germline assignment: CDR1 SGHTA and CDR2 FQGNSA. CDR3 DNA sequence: TGTGCCAGCAGCTTCCGTTCCTCTGGAAACACCATATATTTT. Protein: CASSFRSSGNTIYF.

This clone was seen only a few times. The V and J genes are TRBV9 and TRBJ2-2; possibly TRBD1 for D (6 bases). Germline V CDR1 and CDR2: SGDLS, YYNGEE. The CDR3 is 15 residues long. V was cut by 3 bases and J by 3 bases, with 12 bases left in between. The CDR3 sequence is CASSARGSHTGELFF. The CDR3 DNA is TGTGCCAGCAGCGCCAGGGGATCACACACCGGGGAGCTGTTTTTT.

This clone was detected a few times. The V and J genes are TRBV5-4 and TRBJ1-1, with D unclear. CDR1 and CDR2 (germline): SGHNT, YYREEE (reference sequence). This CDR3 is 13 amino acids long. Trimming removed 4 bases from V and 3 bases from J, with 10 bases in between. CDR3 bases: TGTGCCAGCAGCAATGAAACAGACACTGAAGCTTTCTTT. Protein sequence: CASSNETDTEAFF. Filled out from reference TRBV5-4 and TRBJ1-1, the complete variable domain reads ETGVTQSPTHLIKTRGQQVTLRCSSQSGHNTVSWYQQALGQGPQFIFQYYREEENGRGNFPPRFSGLQFPNYSSELNVNALELDDSALYLCASSNETDTEAFFGQGTRLTVV.

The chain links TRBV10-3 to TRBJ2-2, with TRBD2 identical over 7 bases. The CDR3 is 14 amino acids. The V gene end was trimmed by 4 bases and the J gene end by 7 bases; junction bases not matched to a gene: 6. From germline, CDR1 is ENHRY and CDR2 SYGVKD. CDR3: CAISAGGSDGELFF. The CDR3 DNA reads TGTGCCATCAGTGCCGGGGGGTCTGACGGGGAGCTGTTTTTT.

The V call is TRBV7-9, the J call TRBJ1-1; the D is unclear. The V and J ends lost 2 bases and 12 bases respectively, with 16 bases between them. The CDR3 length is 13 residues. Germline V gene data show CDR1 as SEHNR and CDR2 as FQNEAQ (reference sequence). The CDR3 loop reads CASSLSTTFSPFF. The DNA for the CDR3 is TGTGCCAGCAGCTTATCGACCACTTTCAGTCCTTTCTTT.

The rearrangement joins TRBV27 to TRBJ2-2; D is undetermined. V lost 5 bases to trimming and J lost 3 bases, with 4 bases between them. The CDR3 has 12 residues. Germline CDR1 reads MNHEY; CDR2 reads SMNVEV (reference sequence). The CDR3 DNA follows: TGTGCCAGCAGTCCCTACACCGGGGAGCTGTTTTTT. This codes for CASSPYTGELFF.

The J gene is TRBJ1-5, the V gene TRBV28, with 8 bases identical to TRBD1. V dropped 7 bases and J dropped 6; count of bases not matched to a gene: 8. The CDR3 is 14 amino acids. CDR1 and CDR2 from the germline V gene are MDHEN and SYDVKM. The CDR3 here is CASTAGGAGQPQHF. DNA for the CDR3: TGTGCCAGCACTGCAGGGGGCGCGGGTCAGCCCCAGCATTTT.

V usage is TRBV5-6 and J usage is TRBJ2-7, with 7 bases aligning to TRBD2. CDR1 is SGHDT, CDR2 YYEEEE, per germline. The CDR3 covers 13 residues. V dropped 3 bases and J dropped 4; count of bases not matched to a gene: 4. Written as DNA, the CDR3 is TGTGCCAGCAGCTCGGGGGGTTCTTACGAGCAGTACTTC. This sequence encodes CASSSGGSYEQYF. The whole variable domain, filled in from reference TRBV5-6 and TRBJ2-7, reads DAGVTQSPTHLIKTRGQQVTLRCSPKSGHDTVSWYQQALGQGPQFIFQYYEEEERQRGNFPDRFSGHQFPNYSSELNVNALLLGDSALYLCASSSGGSYEQYFGPGTRLTVT.

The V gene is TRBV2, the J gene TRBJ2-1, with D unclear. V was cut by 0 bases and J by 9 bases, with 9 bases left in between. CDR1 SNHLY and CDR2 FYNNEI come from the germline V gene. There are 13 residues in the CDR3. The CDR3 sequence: CASSEASVLEQFF. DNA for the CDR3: TGTGCCAGCAGTGAAGCGTCCGTGCTTGAGCAGTTCTTC.

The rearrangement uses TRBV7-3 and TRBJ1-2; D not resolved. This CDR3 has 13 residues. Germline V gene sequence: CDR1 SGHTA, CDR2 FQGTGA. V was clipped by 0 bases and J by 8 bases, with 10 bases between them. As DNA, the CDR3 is TGTGCCAGCAGCTTAACGTTTGATTCGGGCTACACCTTC. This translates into CASSLTFDSGYTF. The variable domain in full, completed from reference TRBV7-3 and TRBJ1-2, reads GAGVSQTPSNKVTEKGKYVELRCDPISGHTALYWYRQSLGQGPEFLIYFQGTGAADDSGLPNDRFFAVRPEGSVSTLKIQRTERGDSAVYLCASSLTFDSGYTFGSGTRLTVV.

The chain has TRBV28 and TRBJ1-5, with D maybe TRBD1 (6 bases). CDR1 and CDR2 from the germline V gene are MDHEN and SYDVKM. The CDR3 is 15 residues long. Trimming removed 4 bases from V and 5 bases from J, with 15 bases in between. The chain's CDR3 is CASSSAGAGDQPQHF. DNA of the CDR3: TGTGCCAGCAGTTCTGCGGGGGCAGGAGATCAGCCCCAGCATTTT.

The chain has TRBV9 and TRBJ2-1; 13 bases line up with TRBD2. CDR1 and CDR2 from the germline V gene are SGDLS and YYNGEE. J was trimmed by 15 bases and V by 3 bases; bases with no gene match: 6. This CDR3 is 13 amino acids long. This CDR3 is CASSGTSGSWRFF. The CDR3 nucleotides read TGTGCCAGCAGCGGGACTAGCGGGAGTTGGCGGTTCTTC. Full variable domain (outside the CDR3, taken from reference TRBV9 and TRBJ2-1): DSGVTQTPKHLITATGQRVTLRCSPRSGDLSVYWYQQSLDQGLQFLIQYYNGEERAKGNILERFSAQQFPDLHSELNLSSLELGDSALYFCASSGTSGSWRFFGPGTRLTVL.

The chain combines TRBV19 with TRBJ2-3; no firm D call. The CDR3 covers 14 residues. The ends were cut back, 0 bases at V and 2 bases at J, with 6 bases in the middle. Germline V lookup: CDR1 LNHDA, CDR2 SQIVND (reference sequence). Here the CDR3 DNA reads TGTGCCAGTAGTATAGATCGCCCCACAGATACGCAGTATTTT. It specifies CASSIDRPTDTQYF.

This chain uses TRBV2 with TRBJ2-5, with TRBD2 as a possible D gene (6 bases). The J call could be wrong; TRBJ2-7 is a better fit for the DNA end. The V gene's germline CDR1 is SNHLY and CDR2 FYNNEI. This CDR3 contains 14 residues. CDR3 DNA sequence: TGTGCCAGCAGTGATAGCGGCCAGATTTACGAGCAGTACTTC. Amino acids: CASSDSGQIYEQYF.

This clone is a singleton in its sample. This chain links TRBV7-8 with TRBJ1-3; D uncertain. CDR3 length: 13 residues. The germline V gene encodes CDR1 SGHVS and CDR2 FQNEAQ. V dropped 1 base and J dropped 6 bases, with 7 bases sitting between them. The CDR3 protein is CASSLVIENTIYF. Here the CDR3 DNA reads TGTGCCAGCAGCTTAGTGATTGAAAACACCATATATTTT.

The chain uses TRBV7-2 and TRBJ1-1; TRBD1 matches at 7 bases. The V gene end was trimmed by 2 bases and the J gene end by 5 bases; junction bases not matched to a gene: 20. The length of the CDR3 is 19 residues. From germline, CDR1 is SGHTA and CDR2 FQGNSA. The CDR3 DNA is TGTGCCAGCAGCTTAAGTGTGGGGGGCGAGGGGGCGCGGAGAACTGAAGCTTTCTTT. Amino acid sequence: CASSLSVGGEGARRTEAFF. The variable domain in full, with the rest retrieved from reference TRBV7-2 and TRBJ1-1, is GAGVSQSPSNKVTEKGKDVELRCDPISGHTALYWYRQSLGQGLEFLIYFQGNSAPDKSGLPSDRFSAERTGGSVSTLTIQRTQQEDSAVYLCASSLSVGGEGARRTEAFFGQGTRLTVV.

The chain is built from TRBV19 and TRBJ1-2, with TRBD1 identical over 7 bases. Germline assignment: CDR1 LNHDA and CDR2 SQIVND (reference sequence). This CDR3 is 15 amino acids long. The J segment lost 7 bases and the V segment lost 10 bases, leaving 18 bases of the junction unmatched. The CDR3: CATIPQGQLTGGYTF. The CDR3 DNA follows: TGTGCCACTATACCCCAGGGACAGCTTACCGGTGGCTACACCTTC.

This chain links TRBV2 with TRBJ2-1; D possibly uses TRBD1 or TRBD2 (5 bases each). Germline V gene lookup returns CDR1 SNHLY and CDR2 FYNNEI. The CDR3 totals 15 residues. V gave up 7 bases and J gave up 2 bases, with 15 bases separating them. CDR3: CASIGPGPTYNEQFF. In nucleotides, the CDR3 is TGTGCCAGCATTGGACCGGGACCCACCTACAATGAGCAGTTCTTC.

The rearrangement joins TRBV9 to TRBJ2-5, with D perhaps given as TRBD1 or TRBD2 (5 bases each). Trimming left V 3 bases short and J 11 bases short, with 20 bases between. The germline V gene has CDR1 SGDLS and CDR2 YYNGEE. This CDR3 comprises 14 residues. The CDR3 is CASSGSGTEGEQYF. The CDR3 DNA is TGTGCCAGCAGCGGGTCAGGGACCGAAGGAGAGCAGTACTTC.

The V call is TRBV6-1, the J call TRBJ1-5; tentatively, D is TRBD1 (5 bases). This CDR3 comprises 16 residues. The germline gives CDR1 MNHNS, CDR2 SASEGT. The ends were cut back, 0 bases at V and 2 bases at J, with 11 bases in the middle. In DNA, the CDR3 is TGTGCCAGCAGTGAAGCCGAGGGGCAGGGCAATCAGCCCCAGCATTTT. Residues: CASSEAEGQGNQPQHF.

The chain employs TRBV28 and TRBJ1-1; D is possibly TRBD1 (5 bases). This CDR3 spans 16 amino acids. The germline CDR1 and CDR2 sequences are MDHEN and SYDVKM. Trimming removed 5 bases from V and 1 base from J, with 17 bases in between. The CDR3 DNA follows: TGTGCCAGCAGTCCGGGGGGGAGGACGGAGAACACTGAAGCTTTCTTT. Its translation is CASSPGGRTENTEAFF.